The 8 T cell receptor beta chains below were found in one sample sequenced in a study of human T cells and chemical hapten exposure. In TCRdb, the RACE reads were re-called with MiXCR into one record per CDR3 protein. The sample contains 84,000 or so distinct CDR3 sequences, approximately 9% of which appear only once. As for time point: pre-sensitization, week 0. Treatment reported: therapeutic diphenylcyclopropenone sensitization with weekly scalp DPC. The sample was whole blood, taken in connection with sensitization to the hapten diphenylcyclopropenone (DPC). The receptors were gathered from a man aged 35 to 55 with alopecia areata. Some clones in this sample may be carry-over from other donors' samples.

This clonotype was picked up many times. The chain combines TRBV9 with TRBJ2-7; TRBD1 aligns across 9 bases. The CDR3 runs 16 residues. The V segment lost 0 bases and the J segment 3 bases; nucleotides outside the gene matches: 7. In germline, CDR1 is SGDLS, CDR2 YYNGEE. The CDR3 region has the DNA TGTGCCAGCAGCGTAGGTAGGGGGACAGGGTTCTACGAGCAGTACTTC. Protein sequence: CASSVGRGTGFYEQYF.

This clonotype was counted at least ten times. J is TRBJ2-1 and V is TRBV7-9; D perhaps matches TRBD2 (5 bases). The germline CDR1 and CDR2 sequences are SEHNR and FQNEAQ (reference sequence). CDR3 size: 14 residues. V dropped 5 bases and J dropped 6 bases, with 14 bases sitting between them. CDR3 region: CASSPSGLLNEQFF. The CDR3 DNA reads TGTGCCAGCAGCCCCAGTGGACTTCTCAATGAGCAGTTCTTC.

This clonotype was seen a handful of times. The DNA of the CDR3 is TGTGCCAGCAGCTTGGGGGATGATTACGAGCAGTACTTC. This gives the protein CASSLGDDYEQYF. The V gene is TRBV5-4, the J gene TRBJ2-7; the D is unclear. Trimming took off 0 bases at V and 4 bases at J, with 8 bases between the two ends. CDR1 is SGHNT and CDR2 is YYREEE in the germline V gene (reference sequence). The CDR3 spans 13 residues.

This clonotype was seen ten or more times. The DNA for the CDR3 is TGTGCCAGCAGCCGCTACGGACAGGGTTTGACAGATACGCAGTATTTT. It encodes CASSRYGQGLTDTQYF. The rearrangement links TRBV3-1 to TRBJ2-3; 8 nucleotides align to TRBD1. CDR3 size: 16 residues. J lost 3 bases, V lost 4 bases, and 9 bases had no gene match. In germline, CDR1 is LGHDT, CDR2 YNNKEL (reference sequence).

The sample holds a few counts of this clonotype. The chain employs TRBV29-1 and TRBJ2-3, with TRBD2 matching 7 bases. The germline V gene encodes CDR1 SQVTM and CDR2 ANQGSEA. V shed 4 bases, J shed 3 bases, and the junction held 7 bases outside the gene matches. CDR3 length equals 14 residues. CDR3 protein: CSVAQGGSTDTQYF. The DNA of the CDR3 is TGCAGCGTTGCCCAGGGAGGGTCAACAGATACGCAGTATTTT.

This clonotype was counted at least ten times. The V call is TRBV30, the J call TRBJ2-3; 11 nucleotides line up with TRBD2. Per germline, CDR1 GTSNPN and CDR2 SVGIG (reference sequence). V gave up 3 bases and J gave up 0 bases; unmatched junction bases: 8. This CDR3 is built from 17 residues. The chain's CDR3 is CAWSGTSGSFSTDTQYF. As DNA, the CDR3 is TGTGCCTGGAGCGGGACTAGCGGCTCGTTTAGCACAGATACGCAGTATTTT.

The chain carries TRBV6-1 and TRBJ2-7; 8 bases are a match to TRBD1. Germline V gene lookup returns CDR1 MNHNS and CDR2 SASEGT. The trim removed 5 bases at V and 3 bases at J, leaving 3 bases unmatched. The CDR3 spans 13 residues. CDR3 nucleotide sequence: TGTGCCAGCAGTACGACAGGGGACTACGAGCAGTACGTC. Protein product: CASSTTGDYEQYV.

This clonotype was counted between two and nine times. One end of the junction is discordant with germline, which a read error may explain. The chain combines TRBV10-3 with TRBJ1-6; D is perhaps TRBD1 (6 bases). Germline V lookup: CDR1 ENHRY, CDR2 SYGVKD. The CDR3 has 16 amino acids. The CDR3 is CAISESAGANNSPLHF. In nucleotides, the CDR3 is TGTGCCATCAGCGAGTCGGCGGGGGCTAATAATTCACCCCTCCACTTT.